This TCR beta chain was retrieved from a study of blood T cell repertoires in COVID-19 (TCRdb year 2020). Notes on the research overall: The collaborator samples originated in the United States, Italy and Spain and spanned the acute and convalescent phases of COVID-19. The prospective study material was composed of cDNA or gDNA derived from T cells, B-cell-depleted T cells, or PBMCs. Sample metadata almost always included a de-identified subject ID, COVID-19 status, age in years and sex. Deeply sampled blood TCRbeta repertoires from subjects exposed to, actively infected with, or recovered from COVID-19 were included in the dataset. HLA class I and class II types, where available, came from metadata supplied by the sample provider rather than from assay-based typing. The repertoires were released in a freely available public database meant as a resource for research on the immune response to SARS-CoV-2. The samples were drawn from the first 160 participants of the ongoing ImmuneRACE study and from over 950 subjects provided by 6 global collaborators.

Collaborating institutions collected whole blood in K2EDTA tubes following their own protocols. For TCRbeta analysis, collaborator samples were shipped as frozen whole blood, as isolated PBMCs, or as DNA extracted from either sample type. TCRbeta CDR3 regions were amplified from genomic DNA by means of the immunoSEQ Assay, a bias-controlled multiplex PCR. On the authors' methods: The number of nucleated cells in each sample was estimated by amplification of reference gene primers within the assay. To quantify the absolute abundance of each unique TCRbeta CDR3 rearrangement, sequence reads were collapsed and filtered. For each sample, productive Simpson clonality was calculated by taking the square root of Simpson's diversity index across productive rearrangements. As stored in TCRdb, this immuneACCESS dataset retains in-frame rearrangements with V and J assigned. A fraction of the clones does not appear; measured against another copy, unresolved V genes explain less than half of the discrepancy, and the remainder lacks a known reason. The V and J calls and the clone size are those of that table, but D and trimming were determined from the DNA. The sample records more than 85,000 clones, 87% of which are singletons. The ten largest make up 3.5% to 5.5% of the sample.

Paper-wide results and their limitations: The amount of clinical and demographic metadata varied by source and participant and was provided uncurated.

Reading the germline V gene gives CDR1 SQVTM and CDR2 ANQGSEA. The CDR3 numbers 11 residues from cysteine through phenylalanine. Only the CDR3 DNA is retained, 33 bases long and in frame from the first base. Trimming takes 7 bases from V and 4 bases from J, and the germline ends sit 10 bases apart. As for this clone: Its antigen remains undetermined. No clone much larger than this one lies a single base away; base qualities are absent.

Sequencing was performed on peripheral blood. The chain is made from TRBV29-1 and TRBJ2-5; the D gene is possibly TRBD2, with 6 bases matching. This TCR was sampled from a man between 65 and 85 years old with acute or convalescent COVID-19. This receptor carries the CDR3 CSAKEGETQYF. The bases read TGCAGCGCCAAGGAGGGAGAGACCCAGTACTTC. Outside the CDR3, residues come from the reference TRBV29-1 and TRBJ2-5 proteins, so the full variable domain is: SAVISQKPSRDICQRGTSLTIQCQVDSQVTMMFWYRQQPGQSLTLIATANQGSEATYESGFVIDKFPISRPNLTFSTLTVSNMSPEDSSIYLCSAKEGETQYFGPGTRLLVL.